The sequence of this T cell receptor (beta chain) was determined in a study of blood T cell repertoires in COVID-19. Study-level information: Italy, Spain and the United States were the sources of the convalescent and acute COVID-19 samples. In each case, the material was cDNA or gDNA derived from T cells, B-cell-depleted T cells, or PBMCs.

In the original workflow: Estimation of nucleated cell counts relied on the amplification of reference gene primers. The protocol was immunoSEQ multiplex PCR, while the TCRdb copy is restricted to in-frame clones and leaves out a portion. The DNA was the basis for D and trimming; V, J and clone size are from that table. The sample has about 170,000 clones; around 83% are singletons. V shed 4 bases and J 2 bases; nucleotides not matched to a gene: 11. CDR1 SGHNT and CDR2 YENEEA come from the germline V gene. This CDR3 region has 17 residues. The sequence was obtained from a woman aged 65 to 85 who had recovered from COVID-19. The chain uses TRBV11-3 and TRBJ2-1; 7 bases agree with TRBD1. Input material: peripheral blood. The CDR3 bases are TGTGCCAGCAGCTCAAGGCCGGGGCAGGGGGCCTACAATGAGCAGTTCTTC. Translation gives CASSSRPGQGAYNEQFF.